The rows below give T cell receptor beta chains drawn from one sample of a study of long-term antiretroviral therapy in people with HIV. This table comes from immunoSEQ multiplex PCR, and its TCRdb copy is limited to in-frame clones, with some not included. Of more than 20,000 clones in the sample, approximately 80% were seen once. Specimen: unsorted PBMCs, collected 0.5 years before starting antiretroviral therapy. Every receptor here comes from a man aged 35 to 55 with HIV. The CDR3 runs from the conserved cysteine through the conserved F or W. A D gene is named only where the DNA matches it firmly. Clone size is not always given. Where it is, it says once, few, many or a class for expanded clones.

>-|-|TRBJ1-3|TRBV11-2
CASSLTDTGNTIYF
TGTGCCAGCAGCTTAACTGATACTGGAAACACCATATATTTT
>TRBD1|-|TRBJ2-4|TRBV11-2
CASSLGDRVDENIQYF
TGTGCCAGCAGCTTAGGCGACAGGGTGGACGAAAACATTCAGTACTTC
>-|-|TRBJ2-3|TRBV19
CASSSPTDTSTDTQYF
TGTGCCAGTAGTTCCCCGACAGACACTAGCACAGATACGCAGTATTTT
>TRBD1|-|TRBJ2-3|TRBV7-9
CASSFLQGATTDTQYF
TGTGCCAGCAGCTTTTTACAGGGGGCTACCACAGATACGCAGTATTTT
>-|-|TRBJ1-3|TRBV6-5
CASSPSVGSGNTIYF
TGTGCCAGCAGCCCTTCGGTCGGCTCTGGAAACACCATATATTTT
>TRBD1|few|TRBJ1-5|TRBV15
CATSRDDRGNQPQHF
TGTGCCACCAGCAGGGACGACAGGGGAAATCAGCCCCAGCATTTT
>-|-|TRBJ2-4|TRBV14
CASSLGPGDIQYF
TGTGCCAGCAGTCTGGGGCCAGGAGACATTCAGTACTTC
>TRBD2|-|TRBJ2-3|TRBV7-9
CASSPLAGGLNTQYF
TGTGCCAGCAGCCCACTAGCGGGGGGGTTAAATACGCAGTATTTT
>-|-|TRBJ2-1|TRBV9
CASSVAVGGGEQFF
TGTGCCAGCAGCGTAGCTGTAGGTGGCGGTGAGCAGTTCTTC
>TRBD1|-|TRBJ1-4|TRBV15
CATSRDFRTGEKLFF
TGTGCCACCAGCAGAGATTTCAGGACAGGAGAAAAACTGTTTTTT
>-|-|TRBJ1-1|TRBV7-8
CASSLVALNTEAFF
TGTGCCAGCAGCTTAGTGGCACTCAACACTGAAGCTTTCTTT
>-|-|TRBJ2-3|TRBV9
CASSPREDTQYF
TGTGCCAGCAGCCCTCGCGAAGATACGCAGTATTTT
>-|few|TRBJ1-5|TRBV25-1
CASSSTAADQPQHF
TGTGCCAGCAGTTCCACAGCCGCTGATCAGCCCCAGCATTTT
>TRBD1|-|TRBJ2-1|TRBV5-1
CASSPGQNYNEQFF
TGCGCCAGCAGTCCGGGACAGAACTACAATGAGCAGTTCTTC
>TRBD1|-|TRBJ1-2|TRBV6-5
CASRAGGIDGYTF
TGTGCCAGCAGGGCAGGGGGCATTGATGGCTACACCTTC
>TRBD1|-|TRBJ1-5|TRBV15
CATTLRGLGQPQHF
TGTGCCACCACCCTCAGGGGGCTGGGGCAGCCCCAGCATTTT
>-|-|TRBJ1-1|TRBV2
CASSGYSMNTEAFF
TGTGCCAGCAGTGGCTATTCTATGAACACTGAAGCTTTCTTT
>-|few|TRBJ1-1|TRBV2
CASSGGRNTEAFF
TGTGCCAGCAGTGGCGGCAGGAACACTGAAGCTTTCTTT
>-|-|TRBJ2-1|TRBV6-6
CASSPRGGVTGNEQFF
TGTGCCAGCAGCCCCCGAGGAGGGGTGACGGGGAATGAGCAGTTCTTC
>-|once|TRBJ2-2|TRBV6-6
CASTTGRHANTGELFF
TGTGCCAGCACCACGGGCCGACACGCGAACACCGGGGAGCTGTTTTTT
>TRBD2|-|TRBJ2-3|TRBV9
CASSPSGSTDTQYF
TGTGCCAGCAGCCCTAGCGGGAGCACAGATACGCAGTATTTT
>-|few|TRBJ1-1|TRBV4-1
CASSQRTGTEAFF
TGCGCCAGCAGCCAAAGAACGGGGACTGAAGCTTTCTTT
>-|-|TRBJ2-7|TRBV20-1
CSARTSTEQYF
TGCAGTGCGCGGACCTCCACCGAGCAGTACTTC
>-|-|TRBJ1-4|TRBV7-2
CASSLGGREKLFF
TGTGCCAGCAGCTTAGGGGGACGGGAAAAACTGTTTTTT
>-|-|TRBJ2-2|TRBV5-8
CASSFQGTGELFF
TGTGCCAGCAGCTTTCAAGGCACCGGGGAGCTGTTTTTT
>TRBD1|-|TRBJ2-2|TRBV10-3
CAIRAGTGDTGELFF
TGTGCCATCCGGGCAGGGACAGGGGACACCGGGGAGCTGTTTTTT
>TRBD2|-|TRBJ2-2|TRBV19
CASRGTRGIGELFF
TGTGCCAGTAGGGGGACTAGGGGGATCGGGGAGCTGTTTTTT
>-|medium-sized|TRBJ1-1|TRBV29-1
CSGDEVTEAFF
TGCAGCGGGGATGAGGTTACTGAAGCTTTCTTT
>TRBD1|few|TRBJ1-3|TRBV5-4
CASSWTGGNTIYF
TGTGCCAGCAGCTGGACAGGGGGAAACACCATATATTTT
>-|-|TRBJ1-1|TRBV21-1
CASTSCRTNGQGTRTEAFF
TGTGCCAGCACCTCCTGCCGCACGAATGGACAGGGGACGCGGACTGAAGCTTTCTTT
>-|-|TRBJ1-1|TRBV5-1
CASSTGQFPEAFF
TGCGCCAGCAGCACCGGACAGTTTCCCGAAGCTTTCTTT
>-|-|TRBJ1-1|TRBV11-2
CASREFSGGHTEAFF
TGTGCCAGCAGAGAGTTTTCGGGGGGGCACACTGAAGCTTTCTTT
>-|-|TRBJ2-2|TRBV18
CASSLPGTGELFF
TGTGCCAGCTCACTCCCAGGAACCGGGGAGCTGTTTTTT
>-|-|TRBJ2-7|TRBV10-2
CASGEQYF
TGCGCCAGCGGCGAGCAGTACTTC
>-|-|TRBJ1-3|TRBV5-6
CASSLPGAGGNTIYF
TGTGCCAGCAGCTTGCCGGGCGCAGGAGGAAACACCATATATTTT
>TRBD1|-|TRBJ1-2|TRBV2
CASSETGDGYTF
TGTGCCAGCAGTGAGACAGGGGATGGCTACACCTTC
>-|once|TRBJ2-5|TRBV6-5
CASSLDYYGETQYF
TGTGCCAGCAGCCTCGACTACTACGGAGAGACCCAGTACTTC
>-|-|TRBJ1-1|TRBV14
CASSQDRFEAFF
TGTGCCAGCAGCCAAGACAGGTTTGAAGCTTTCTTT
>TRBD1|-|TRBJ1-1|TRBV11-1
CASSLADRGWTEAFF
TGTGCCAGCAGCCTAGCGGACAGGGGGTGGACTGAAGCTTTCTTT
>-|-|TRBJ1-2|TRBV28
CASSPSVGGYYGYTF
TGTGCCAGCAGCCCAAGTGTTGGAGGCTACTATGGCTACACCTTC
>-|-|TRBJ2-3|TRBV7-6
CASSLGFTDTQYF
TGTGCCAGCAGCTTAGGATTCACAGATACGCAGTATTTT
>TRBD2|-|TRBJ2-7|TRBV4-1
CASSQTSGGLLSYEQYF
TGCGCCAGCAGCCAGACTAGCGGGGGGCTTCTCTCCTACGAGCAGTACTTC
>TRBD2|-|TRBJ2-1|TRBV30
CAWSAGGGGLPYNEQFF
TGTGCCTGGAGTGCCGGGGGCGGGGGGCTCCCCTACAATGAGCAGTTCTTC
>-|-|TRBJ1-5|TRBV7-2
CASSLALGAQHF
TGTGCCAGCAGCTTAGCGCTGGGGGCCCAGCATTTT
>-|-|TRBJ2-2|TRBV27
CASSLTGELFF
TGTGCCAGCAGTTTAACCGGGGAGCTGTTTTTT
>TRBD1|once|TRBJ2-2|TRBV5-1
CASSRDRGTVNTGELFF
TGCGCCAGCAGCCGGGACAGGGGGACGGTTAACACCGGGGAGCTGTTTTTT
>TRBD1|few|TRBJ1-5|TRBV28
CASRLEGALTQPQHF
TGTGCCAGCAGGTTGGAGGGGGCATTAACTCAGCCCCAGCATTTT
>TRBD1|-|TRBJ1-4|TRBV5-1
CASSGGDRVEKLFF
TGCGCCAGCAGCGGAGGGGACAGGGTCGAAAAACTGTTTTTT
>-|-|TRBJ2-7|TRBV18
CASSPPSSYEQYF
TGTGCCAGCTCACCACCTAGCTCCTACGAGCAGTACTTC